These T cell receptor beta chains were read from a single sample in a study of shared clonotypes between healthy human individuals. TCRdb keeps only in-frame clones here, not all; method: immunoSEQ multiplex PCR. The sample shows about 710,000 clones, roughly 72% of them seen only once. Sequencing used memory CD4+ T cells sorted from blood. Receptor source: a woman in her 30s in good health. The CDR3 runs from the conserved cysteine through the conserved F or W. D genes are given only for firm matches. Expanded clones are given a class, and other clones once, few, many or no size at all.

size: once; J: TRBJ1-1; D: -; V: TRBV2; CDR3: CASSVAGLVTEAFF; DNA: TGTGCCAGCAGTGTCGCAGGGCTGGTCACTGAAGCTTTCTTT
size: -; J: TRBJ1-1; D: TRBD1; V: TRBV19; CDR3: CASGTGGTNTEAFF; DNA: TGTGCCAGCGGGACAGGGGGCACGAACACTGAAGCTTTCTTT
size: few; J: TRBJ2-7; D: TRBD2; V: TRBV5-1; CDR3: CASSYTSGGHHEQYF; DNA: TGCGCCAGCAGCTATACATCGGGGGGGCACCACGAGCAGTACTTC
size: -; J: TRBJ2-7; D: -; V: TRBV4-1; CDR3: CASSQQTVMAYEQYF; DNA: TGCGCCAGCAGCCAGCAGACAGTAATGGCCTACGAGCAGTACTTC
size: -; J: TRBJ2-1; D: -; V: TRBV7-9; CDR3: CASSLRVGGHEQFF; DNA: TGTGCCAGCAGCTTAAGAGTTGGCGGGCATGAGCAGTTCTTC
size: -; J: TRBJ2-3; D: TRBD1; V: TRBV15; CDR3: CATSSAVTGGDTQYF; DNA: TGTGCCACCAGCTCCGCTGTAACAGGGGGAGATACGCAGTATTTT
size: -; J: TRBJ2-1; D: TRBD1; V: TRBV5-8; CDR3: CASSGRQGRHTDEQFF; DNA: TGTGCCAGCAGCGGACGACAGGGTCGACACACCGATGAGCAGTTCTTC
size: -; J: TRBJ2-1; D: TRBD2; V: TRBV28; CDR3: CKTSGRINEQFF; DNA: TGTAAAACTAGCGGGAGGATTAATGAGCAGTTCTTC
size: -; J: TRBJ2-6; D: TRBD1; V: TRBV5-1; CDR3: CASRRDRGGANVLTF; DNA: TGCGCCAGCAGGCGAGACAGGGGTGGGGCCAACGTCCTGACTTTC
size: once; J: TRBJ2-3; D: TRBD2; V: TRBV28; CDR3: CASSLLEGGPSLDTQYF; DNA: TGTGCCAGCAGTTTATTGGAGGGAGGGCCCTCATTAGATACGCAGTATTTT
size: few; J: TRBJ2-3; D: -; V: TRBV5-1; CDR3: CASSFSGDGADTQYF; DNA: TGCGCCAGCAGCTTTTCAGGCGATGGGGCAGATACGCAGTATTTT
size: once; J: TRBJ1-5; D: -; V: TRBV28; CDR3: CASSSVGLLSNQPQHF; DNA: TGTGCCAGCAGTTCGGTAGGTCTCCTTAGCAATCAGCCCCAGCATTTT
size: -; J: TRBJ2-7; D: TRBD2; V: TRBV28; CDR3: CASSSLAGGSYEQYF; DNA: TGTGCCAGCAGTTCTTTAGCGGGGGGATCCTACGAGCAGTACTTC
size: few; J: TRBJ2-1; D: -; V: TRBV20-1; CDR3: CSARGHNEQFF; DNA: TGCAGTGCTAGAGGACACAATGAGCAGTTCTTC
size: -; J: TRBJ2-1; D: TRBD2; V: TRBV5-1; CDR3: CASSSGTSRYEQFF; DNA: TGCGCCAGCAGTTCGGGGACTAGCAGATATGAGCAGTTCTTC